Presented here are 3 T cell receptor beta chains from one specimen sequenced in a study of cytomegalovirus exposure and HLA in healthy donors. Both 60 Vbeta primers and 13 Jbeta primers went into the PCR. Clones were sequenced by immunoSEQ multiplex PCR, and TCRdb holds only the in-frame ones, with some missing. The sample has fewer than 120,000 clones; approximately 83% are singletons. What was sequenced was PBMCs. The receptors were sampled from a man between 35 and 55 years old in good health and CMV-seronegative.

As regards this clone: In the same sample, other DNA sequences code for this CDR3. The CDR3 DNA is TGTGCCAGCAGTTACGCAGGAGGGAACACTGAAGCTTTCTTT. Its protein is CASSYAGGNTEAFF. The gene calls are TRBV6-5 and TRBJ1-1, with unresolved D. The length of the CDR3 is 14 residues. Trimming shortened V by 2 bases and J by 1 base, and 8 bases separated the two germline ends. Germline-derived CDR1 and CDR2 are MNHEY and SVGAGI.

In this sample, this clone turned up once. This rearrangement joins TRBV6-5 to TRBJ2-2; 7 nucleotides agree with TRBD1. This CDR3 spans 15 amino acids. CDR1 and CDR2 (germline): MNHEY, SVGAGI. V gave up 6 bases and J gave up 6 bases; unmatched junction bases: 10. CDR3 sequence (DNA): TGTGCCAGCAGCCGGTCGACAGGGAATGCCGGGGAGCTGTTTTTT. Amino acid sequence: CASSRSTGNAGELFF.

This clone was counted a single time. This rearrangement joins TRBV6-5 to TRBJ1-2; 11 bases map to TRBD1. With 6 bases clipped from V and 12 bases from J, the junction kept 12 bases outside the gene matches. Germline CDR1 MNHEY, CDR2 SVGAGI. The CDR3 spans 14 residues. The chain's CDR3 is CASRRNPGQGGHTF. The CDR3 bases are TGTGCCAGCAGGAGGAATCCGGGACAGGGGGGCCACACCTTC.